The TCR beta chain under discussion was sequenced for a study of radiation and T cells in renal cell carcinoma. Stated time point: blood 4 weeks post-SBRT, at nephrectomy. Treatment in this sample: 15 Gy SBRT to primary tumor, nephrectomy 4 weeks later. Here immunoSEQ multiplex PCR was the method, and the copy in TCRdb shows in-frame clones only, minus some. The table shows about 170,000 clones, with less than 90% occurring only once. This specimen was blood, taken from a patient whose treatment included radiotherapy and nephrectomy. This clonotype was obtained from a woman between 50 and 59 years old with renal cell carcinoma.

Here the CDR3 DNA reads TGTGCCAGCAGTGTTATGGGACAGGGCGCCTATAATTCACCCCTCCACTTT. Residues: CASSVMGQGAYNSPLHF. The genes are TRBV6-1 and TRBJ1-6; TRBD1 aligns across 9 bases. Germline trimming cut 4 bases from V and 2 bases from J; bases unmatched to any gene: 6. Germline loops: CDR1 MNHNS, CDR2 SASEGT. The length of the CDR3 is 17 residues.